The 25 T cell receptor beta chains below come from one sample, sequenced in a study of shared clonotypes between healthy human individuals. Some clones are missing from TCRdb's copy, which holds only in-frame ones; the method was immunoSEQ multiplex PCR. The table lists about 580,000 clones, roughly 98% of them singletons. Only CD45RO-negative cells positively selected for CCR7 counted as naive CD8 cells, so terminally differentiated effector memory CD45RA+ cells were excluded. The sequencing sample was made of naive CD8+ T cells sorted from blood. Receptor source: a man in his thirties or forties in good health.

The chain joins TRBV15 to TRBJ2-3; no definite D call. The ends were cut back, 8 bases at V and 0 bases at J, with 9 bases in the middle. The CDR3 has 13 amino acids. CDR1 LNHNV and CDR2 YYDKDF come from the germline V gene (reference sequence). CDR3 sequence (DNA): TGTGCCACCCGACCAGGTAGCACAGATACGCAGTATTTT. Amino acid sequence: CATRPGSTDTQYF.

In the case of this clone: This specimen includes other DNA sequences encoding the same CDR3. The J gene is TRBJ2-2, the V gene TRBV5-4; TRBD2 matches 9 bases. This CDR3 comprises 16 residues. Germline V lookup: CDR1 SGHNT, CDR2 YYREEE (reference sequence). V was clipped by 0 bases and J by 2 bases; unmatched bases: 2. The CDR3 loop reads CASSLGLAGNTGELFF. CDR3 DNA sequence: TGTGCCAGCAGCTTGGGGCTAGCGGGAAACACCGGGGAGCTGTTTTTT. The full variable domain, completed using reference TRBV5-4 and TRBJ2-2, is ETGVTQSPTHLIKTRGQQVTLRCSSQSGHNTVSWYQQALGQGPQFIFQYYREEENGRGNFPPRFSGLQFPNYSSELNVNALELDDSALYLCASSLGLAGNTGELFFGEGSRLTVL.

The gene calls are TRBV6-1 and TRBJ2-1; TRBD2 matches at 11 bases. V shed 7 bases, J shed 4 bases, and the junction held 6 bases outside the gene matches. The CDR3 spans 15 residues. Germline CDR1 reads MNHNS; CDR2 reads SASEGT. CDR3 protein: CASTSGLAEYNEQFF. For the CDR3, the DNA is TGTGCCAGCACCTCGGGACTAGCGGAGTACAATGAGCAGTTCTTC.

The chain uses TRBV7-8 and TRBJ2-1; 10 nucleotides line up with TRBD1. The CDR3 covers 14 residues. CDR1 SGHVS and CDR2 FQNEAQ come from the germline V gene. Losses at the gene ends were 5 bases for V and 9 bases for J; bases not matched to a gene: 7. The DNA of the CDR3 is TGTGCCAGCAGCACCGGACAGGGGGGGGCTGAGCAGTTCTTC. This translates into CASSTGQGGAEQFF.

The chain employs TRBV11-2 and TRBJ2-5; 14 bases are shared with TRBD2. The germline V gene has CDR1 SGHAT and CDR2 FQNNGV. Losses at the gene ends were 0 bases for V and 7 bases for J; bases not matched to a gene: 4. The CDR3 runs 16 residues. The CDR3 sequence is CASSLEGLAGASTQYF. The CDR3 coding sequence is TGTGCCAGCAGCTTAGAGGGACTAGCGGGAGCATCGACCCAGTACTTC. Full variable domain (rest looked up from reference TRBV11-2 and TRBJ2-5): EAGVAQSPRYKIIEKRQSVAFWCNPISGHATLYWYQQILGQGPKLLIQFQNNGVVDDSQLPKDRFSAERLKGVDSTLKIQPAKLEDSAVYLCASSLEGLAGASTQYFGPGTRLLVL.

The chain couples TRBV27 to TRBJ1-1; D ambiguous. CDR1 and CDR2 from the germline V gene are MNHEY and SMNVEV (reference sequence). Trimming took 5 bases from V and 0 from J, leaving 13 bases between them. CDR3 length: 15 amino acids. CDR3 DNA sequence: TGTGCCAGCAGTCCATTGACGGTCATGAACACTGAAGCTTTCTTT. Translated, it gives CASSPLTVMNTEAFF.

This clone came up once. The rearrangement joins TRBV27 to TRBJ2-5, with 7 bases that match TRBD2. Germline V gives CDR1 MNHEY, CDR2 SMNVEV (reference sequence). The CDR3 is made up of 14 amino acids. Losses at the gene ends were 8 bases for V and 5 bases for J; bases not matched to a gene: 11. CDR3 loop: CASGITGGWETQYF. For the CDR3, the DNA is TGTGCCAGCGGGATTACGGGGGGTTGGGAGACCCAGTACTTC.

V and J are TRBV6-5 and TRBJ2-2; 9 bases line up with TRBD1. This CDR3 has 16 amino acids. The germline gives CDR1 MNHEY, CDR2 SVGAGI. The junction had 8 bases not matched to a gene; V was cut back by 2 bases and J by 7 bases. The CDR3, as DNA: TGTGCCAGCAGTTACGCGGCCGGGACAGGGCACGGGGAGCTGTTTTTT. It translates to CASSYAAGTGHGELFF.

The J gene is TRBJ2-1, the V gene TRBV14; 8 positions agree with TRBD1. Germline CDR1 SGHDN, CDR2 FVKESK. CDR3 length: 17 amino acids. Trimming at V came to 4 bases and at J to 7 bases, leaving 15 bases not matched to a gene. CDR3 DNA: TGTGCCAGCAGCCTTCGGAGGCAGGGGGCTTTTGGTAATGAGCAGTTCTTC. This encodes CASSLRRQGAFGNEQFF.

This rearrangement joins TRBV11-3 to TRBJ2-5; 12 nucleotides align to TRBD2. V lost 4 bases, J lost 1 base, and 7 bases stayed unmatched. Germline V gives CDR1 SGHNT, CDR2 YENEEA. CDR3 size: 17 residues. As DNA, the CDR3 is TGTGCCAGCAGCTGCCCTCCGGGACTAGCGGGCCAAGAGACCCAGTACTTC. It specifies CASSCPPGLAGQETQYF.

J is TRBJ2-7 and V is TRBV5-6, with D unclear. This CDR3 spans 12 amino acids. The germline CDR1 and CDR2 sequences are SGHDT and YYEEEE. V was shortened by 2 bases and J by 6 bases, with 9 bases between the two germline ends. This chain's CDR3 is CASSLNSPEQYF. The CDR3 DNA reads TGTGCCAGCAGCTTAAATAGTCCCGAGCAGTACTTC.

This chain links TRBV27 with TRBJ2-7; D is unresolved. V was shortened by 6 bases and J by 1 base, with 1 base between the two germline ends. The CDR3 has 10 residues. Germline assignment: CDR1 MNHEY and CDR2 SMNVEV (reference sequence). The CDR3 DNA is TGTGCCAGCAGATCCTACGAGCAGTACTTC. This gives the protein CASRSYEQYF.

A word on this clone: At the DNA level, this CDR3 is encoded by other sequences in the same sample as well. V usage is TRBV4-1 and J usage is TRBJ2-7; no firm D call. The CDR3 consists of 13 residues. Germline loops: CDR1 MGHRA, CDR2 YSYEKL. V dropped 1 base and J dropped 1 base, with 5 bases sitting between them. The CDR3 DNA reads TGCGCCAGCAGCCAAGTGGGGTCCTACGAGCAGTACTTC. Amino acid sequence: CASSQVGSYEQYF.

This chain's CDR3 is CASSLVGLAGENEQFF. In DNA, the CDR3 is TGTGCCAGCAGCTTGGTTGGGCTAGCGGGCGAGAATGAGCAGTTCTTC. The chain carries TRBV5-4 and TRBJ2-1; 8 positions match TRBD2. Germline CDR1 is SGHNT and CDR2 is YYREEE (reference sequence). The J segment lost 7 bases and the V segment lost 0 bases, leaving 9 bases of the junction unmatched. There are 16 residues in the CDR3.

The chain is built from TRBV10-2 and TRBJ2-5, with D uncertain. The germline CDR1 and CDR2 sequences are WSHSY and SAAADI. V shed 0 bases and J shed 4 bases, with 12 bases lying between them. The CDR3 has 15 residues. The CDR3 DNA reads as TGCGCCAGCAGTGAGTCTGGAACGTGGCGAGAGACCCAGTACTTC. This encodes CASSESGTWRETQYF.

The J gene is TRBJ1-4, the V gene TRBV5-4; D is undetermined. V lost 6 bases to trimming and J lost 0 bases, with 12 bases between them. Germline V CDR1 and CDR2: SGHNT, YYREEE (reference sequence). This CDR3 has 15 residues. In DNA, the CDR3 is TGTGCCAGCAAGAACCGCAGTGCAACTAATGAAAAACTGTTTTTT. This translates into CASKNRSATNEKLFF. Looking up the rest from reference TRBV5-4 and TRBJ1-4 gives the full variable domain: ETGVTQSPTHLIKTRGQQVTLRCSSQSGHNTVSWYQQALGQGPQFIFQYYREEENGRGNFPPRFSGLQFPNYSSELNVNALELDDSALYLCASKNRSATNEKLFFGSGTQLSVL.

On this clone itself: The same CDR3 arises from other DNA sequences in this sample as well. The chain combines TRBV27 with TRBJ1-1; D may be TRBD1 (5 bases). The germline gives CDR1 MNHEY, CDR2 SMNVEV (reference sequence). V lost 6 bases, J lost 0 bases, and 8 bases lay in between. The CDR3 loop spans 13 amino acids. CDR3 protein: CASSRQLNTEAFF. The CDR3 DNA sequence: TGTGCCAGCAGCAGACAGTTGAACACTGAAGCTTTCTTT.

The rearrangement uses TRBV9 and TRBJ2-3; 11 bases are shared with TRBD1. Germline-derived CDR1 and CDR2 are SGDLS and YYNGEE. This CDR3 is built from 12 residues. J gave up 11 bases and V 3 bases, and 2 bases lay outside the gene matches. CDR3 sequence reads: CASSAGTGGQYF. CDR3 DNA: TGTGCCAGCAGCGCGGGGACAGGGGGGCAGTATTTT. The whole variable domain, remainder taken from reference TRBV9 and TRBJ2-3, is DSGVTQTPKHLITATGQRVTLRCSPRSGDLSVYWYQQSLDQGLQFLIQYYNGEERAKGNILERFSAQQFPDLHSELNLSSLELGDSALYFCASSAGTGGQYFGPGTRLTVL.

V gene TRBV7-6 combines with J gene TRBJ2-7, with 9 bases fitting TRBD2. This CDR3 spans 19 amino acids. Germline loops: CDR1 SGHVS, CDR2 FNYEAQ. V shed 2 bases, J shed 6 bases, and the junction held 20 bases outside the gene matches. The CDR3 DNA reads TGTGCCAGCAGCTTACACCCCAACCCCCTTAGCGGGAGTATCCGCGAGCAGTACTTC. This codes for CASSLHPNPLSGSIREQYF.

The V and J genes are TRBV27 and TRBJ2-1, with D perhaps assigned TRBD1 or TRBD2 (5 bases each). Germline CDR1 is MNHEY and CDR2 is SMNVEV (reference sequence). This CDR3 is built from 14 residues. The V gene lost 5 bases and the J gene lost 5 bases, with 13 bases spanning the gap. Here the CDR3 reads CASSPIGTHNEQFF. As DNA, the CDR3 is TGTGCCAGCAGTCCGATCGGGACGCACAATGAGCAGTTCTTC.

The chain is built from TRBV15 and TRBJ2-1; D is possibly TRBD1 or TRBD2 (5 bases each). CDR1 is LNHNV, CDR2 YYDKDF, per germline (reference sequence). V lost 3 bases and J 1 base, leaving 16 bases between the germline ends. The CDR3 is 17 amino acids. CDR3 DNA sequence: TGTGCCACCAGCAGGCGAACCGGGGCAAGGTCCTACAATGAGCAGTTCTTC. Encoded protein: CATSRRTGARSYNEQFF.

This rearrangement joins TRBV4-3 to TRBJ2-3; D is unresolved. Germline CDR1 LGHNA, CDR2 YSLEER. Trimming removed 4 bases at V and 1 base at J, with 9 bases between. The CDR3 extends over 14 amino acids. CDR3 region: CASSPSWGTDTQYF. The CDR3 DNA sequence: TGCGCCAGCAGCCCCAGTTGGGGCACAGATACGCAGTATTTT.

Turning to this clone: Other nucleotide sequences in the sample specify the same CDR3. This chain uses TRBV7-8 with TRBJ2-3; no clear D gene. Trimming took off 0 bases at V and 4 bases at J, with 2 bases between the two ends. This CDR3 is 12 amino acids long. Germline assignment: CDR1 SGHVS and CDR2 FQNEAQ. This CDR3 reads CASSLAADTQYF. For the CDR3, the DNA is TGTGCCAGCAGCTTAGCCGCAGATACGCAGTATTTT. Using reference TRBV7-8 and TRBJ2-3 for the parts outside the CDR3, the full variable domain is GAGVSQSPRYKVAKRGQDVALRCDPISGHVSLFWYQQALGQGPEFLTYFQNEAQLDKSGLPSDRFFAERPEGSVSTLKIQRTQQEDSAVYLCASSLAADTQYFGPGTRLTVL.

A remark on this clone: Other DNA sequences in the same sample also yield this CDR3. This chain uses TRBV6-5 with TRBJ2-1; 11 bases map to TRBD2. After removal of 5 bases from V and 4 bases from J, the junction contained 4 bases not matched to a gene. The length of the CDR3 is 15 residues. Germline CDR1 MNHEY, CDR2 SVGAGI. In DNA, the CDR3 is TGTGCCAGCAGTCTGGGACTAGCGGATTACAATGAGCAGTTCTTC. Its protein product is CASSLGLADYNEQFF.

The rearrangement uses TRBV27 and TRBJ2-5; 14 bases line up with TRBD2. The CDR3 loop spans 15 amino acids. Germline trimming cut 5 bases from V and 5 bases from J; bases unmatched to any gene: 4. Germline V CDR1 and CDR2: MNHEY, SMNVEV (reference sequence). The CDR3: CASSPGTSGSETQYF. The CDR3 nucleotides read TGTGCCAGCAGTCCGGGGACTAGCGGGAGTGAGACCCAGTACTTC.